This entry concerns a single T cell receptor (beta chain). The data were taken from a study of radiotherapy plus CTLA-4 blockade in lung cancer. Here immunoSEQ multiplex PCR was the method, and the copy in TCRdb shows in-frame clones only, minus some. In the table there are approximately 57,000 clones, around 80% of which are singletons. The V and J ends lost 4 bases and 3 bases respectively, with 19 bases between them. The V gene's germline CDR1 is LGHNA and CDR2 YSLEER. The CDR3 loop spans 17 amino acids. The J gene is TRBJ1-5, the V gene TRBV4-3; tentatively, D is TRBD1 (6 bases). The specimen comprised peripheral blood, sampled from a patient treated with radiotherapy plus ipilimumab. The TCR sequence derives from a human donor with non-small cell lung cancer whose response to radiotherapy plus ipilimumab could not be evaluated. The CDR3 protein is CASSPGPGQGDNQPQHF. DNA for the CDR3: TGCGCCAGCAGCCCGGGCCCGGGACAAGGAGACAATCAGCCCCAGCATTTT.